The TCR beta chain under discussion was sequenced for a study of a mutant IDH1 vaccine in newly diagnosed glioma. Study-level information: Once 4-6 weeks had passed after radiotherapy alone, vaccination started, or it started with temozolomide cycles. Males made up about 60% and females 37.5% of treated patients, whose mean age was around 41 years. Whole-study findings and limits: Vaccination elicited immune responses in roughly 93% of patients.

Measured with immunoSEQ multiplex PCR; TCRdb has only the in-frame clones, and not every one. Of roughly 40,000 clones in the sample, about nine tenths were seen once. The time point is: week 5, during vaccination. In the vaccine, a single dose held 300 ug of the mutant IDH1 20-mer peptide, along with topical imiquimod. Donor tumors were new WHO grade 3 or 4 IDH1-mutant, ATRX-lost astrocytomas. On this clone itself: Its matching antigen is unknown.

Germline trimming cut 3 bases from V and 8 bases from J; bases unmatched to any gene: 7. The CDR3 sequence is 14 residues long. Germline lookup yields CDR1 KGHSH and CDR2 LQKENI. This TCR came from a man aged 45-65 years with glioma. The input for sequencing was PBMCs, taken from a glioma patient whose treatment included an IDH1 peptide vaccine. The rearrangement uses TRBV18 and TRBJ2-1; 7 bases agree with TRBD2. The CDR3 bases are TGTGCCAGCTCACCCGAACAGACTAGCTATGAGCAGTTCTTC. It translates to CASSPEQTSYEQFF.